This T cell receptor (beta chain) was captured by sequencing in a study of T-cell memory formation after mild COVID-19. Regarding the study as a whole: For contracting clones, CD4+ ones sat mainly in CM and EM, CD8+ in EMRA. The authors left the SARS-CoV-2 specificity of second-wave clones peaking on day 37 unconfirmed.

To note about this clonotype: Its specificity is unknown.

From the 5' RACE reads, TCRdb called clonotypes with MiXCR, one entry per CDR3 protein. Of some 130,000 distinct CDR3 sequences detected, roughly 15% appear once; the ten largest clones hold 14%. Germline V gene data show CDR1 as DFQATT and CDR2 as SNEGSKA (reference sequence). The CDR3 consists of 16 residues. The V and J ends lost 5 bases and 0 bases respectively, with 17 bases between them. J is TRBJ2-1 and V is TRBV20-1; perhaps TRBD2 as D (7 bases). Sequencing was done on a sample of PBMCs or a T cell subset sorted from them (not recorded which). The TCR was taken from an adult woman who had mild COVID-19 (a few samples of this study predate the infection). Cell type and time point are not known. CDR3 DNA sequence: TGCAGTGCTCGGGGGGCTAGAGCACACTCCTACAATGAGCAGTTCTTC. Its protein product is CSARGARAHSYNEQFF.